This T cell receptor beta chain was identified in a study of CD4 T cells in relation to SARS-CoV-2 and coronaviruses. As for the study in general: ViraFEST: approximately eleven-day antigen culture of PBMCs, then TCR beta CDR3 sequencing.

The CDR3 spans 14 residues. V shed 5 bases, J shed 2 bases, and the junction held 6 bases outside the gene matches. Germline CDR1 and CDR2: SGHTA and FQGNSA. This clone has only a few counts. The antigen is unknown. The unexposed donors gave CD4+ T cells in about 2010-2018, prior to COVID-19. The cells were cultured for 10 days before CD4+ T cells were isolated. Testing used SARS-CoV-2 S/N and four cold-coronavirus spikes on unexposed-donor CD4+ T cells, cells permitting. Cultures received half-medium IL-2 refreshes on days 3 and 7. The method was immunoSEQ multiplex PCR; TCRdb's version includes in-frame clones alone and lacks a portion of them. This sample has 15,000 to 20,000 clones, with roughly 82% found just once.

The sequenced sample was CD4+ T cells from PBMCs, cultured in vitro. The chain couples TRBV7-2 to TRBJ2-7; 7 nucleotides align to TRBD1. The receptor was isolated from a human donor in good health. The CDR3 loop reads CASSPGQGAYEQYF. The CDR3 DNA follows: TGTGCCAGCAGCCCTGGGCAGGGGGCCTACGAGCAGTACTTC.